Following are 29 T cell receptor beta chains from one sample sequenced in a study of cytomegalovirus exposure and HLA in healthy donors. 60 Vbeta and 13 Jbeta primers were used in PCR. Sequenced by immunoSEQ multiplex PCR; TCRdb stores in-frame clones only, minus some. The table records approximately 170,000 clones, about three quarters of them present only once. Sequences were obtained from PBMCs. These receptors were taken from a woman aged 40 to 50 in good health and CMV-seropositive.

The chain has TRBV18 and TRBJ2-6; TRBD1 might be the D (6 bases). Trimming took off 4 bases at V and 0 bases at J, with 25 bases between the two ends. Per germline, CDR1 KGHSH and CDR2 LQKENI. There are 21 residues in the CDR3. The CDR3 coding sequence is TGTGCCAGCTCACTCAGACAGGCATCACTTCTCCAAGTCTCTGGGGCCAACGTCCTGACTTTC. Its translation is CASSLRQASLLQVSGANVLTF.

The chain is built from TRBV30 and TRBJ1-5, with 9 bases lining up with TRBD1. Germline V gene sequence: CDR1 GTSNPN, CDR2 SVGIG (reference sequence). The CDR3 is 12 residues long. Losses at the gene ends were 5 bases for V and 9 bases for J; bases not matched to a gene: 5. The CDR3 nucleotides are TGTGCCTGGGGGACAGGGCATCCGCCCCAGCATTTT. Its protein is CAWGTGHPPQHF.

The chain recombines TRBV7-8 with TRBJ2-3; a weak D match, TRBD2 (7 bases). Deletions cut 5 bases from V and 9 bases from J, with 24 bases between. CDR1 is SGHVS, CDR2 FQNEAQ, per germline. The CDR3 has 16 amino acids. CDR3 loop: CASSPTGGRSVLTQYF. The CDR3 DNA sequence: TGTGCCAGCAGCCCGACCGGGGGGCGTTCGGTCCTGACGCAGTATTTT. The full variable domain, with the rest looked up from reference TRBV7-8 and TRBJ2-3, is GAGVSQSPRYKVAKRGQDVALRCDPISGHVSLFWYQQALGQGPEFLTYFQNEAQLDKSGLPSDRFFAERPEGSVSTLKIQRTQQEDSAVYLCASSPTGGRSVLTQYFGPGTRLTVL.

This sequence joins TRBV19 and TRBJ2-5; the D gene is possibly TRBD1 (5 bases). The last part of the DNA fits TRBJ2-7 better; the J call may be wrong. Germline CDR1 reads LNHDA; CDR2 reads SQIVND (reference sequence). This CDR3 spans 13 amino acids. CDR3 sequence: CASSIQGSYEQYF. CDR3 DNA: TGTGCCAGTAGTATACAGGGTTCCTACGAGCAGTACTTC.

The chain carries TRBV18 and TRBJ1-3; no reliable D call. The CDR3 runs to 14 residues. Per the germline V gene, CDR1 is KGHSH and CDR2 is LQKENI. Trimming took off 3 bases at V and 4 bases at J, with 10 bases between the two ends. The CDR3 protein is CASSPGVGGNTIYF. In DNA form, the CDR3 reads TGTGCCAGCTCACCCGGGGTAGGAGGAAACACCATATATTTT.

The chain joins TRBV27 to TRBJ1-5; D perhaps matches TRBD1 (5 bases). This CDR3 is built from 15 residues. Germline lookup yields CDR1 MNHEY and CDR2 SMNVEV (reference sequence). Deletions cut 3 bases from V and 3 bases from J, with 12 bases between. The chain's CDR3 is CASSLSGWDNQPQHF. The CDR3 DNA follows: TGTGCCAGCAGTTTGTCAGGGTGGGACAATCAGCCCCAGCATTTT.

This rearrangement joins TRBV7-2 to TRBJ1-2, with a possible D match to TRBD1 (6 bases). This CDR3 is 14 amino acids long. Trimming stripped 4 bases from V and 2 bases from J, with 11 bases between. Germline values: CDR1 SGHTA, CDR2 FQGNSA. CDR3 nucleotide sequence: TGTGCCAGCAGCTCGCAACAGGGAAACTATGGCTACACCTTC. This gives the protein CASSSQQGNYGYTF.

This clone has just one count. The V gene is TRBV5-1, the J gene TRBJ2-7; 8 positions agree with TRBD2. CDR1 is SGHRS and CDR2 is YFSETQ in the germline V gene. There are 16 residues in the CDR3. Trimming cost V 0 bases and J 4 bases; bases outside gene matches: 9. The CDR3 sequence: CASSLVRASGYYEQYF. CDR3 bases: TGCGCCAGCAGCTTGGTCCGGGCTAGCGGGTATTACGAGCAGTACTTC.

The chain is built from TRBV28 and TRBJ1-1; D uncertain. Trimming shortened V by 2 bases and J by 1 base, and 5 bases separated the two germline ends. Looked up from germline, CDR1 is MDHEN and CDR2 is SYDVKM. This CDR3 contains 13 residues. CDR3 residues: CASSLLSNTEAFF. The DNA of the CDR3 is TGTGCCAGCAGTTTACTGTCGAACACTGAAGCTTTCTTT.

This clone was seen only once. V and J are TRBV7-2 and TRBJ1-2, with 9 bases lining up with TRBD1. V shed 5 bases and J 3 bases; nucleotides not matched to a gene: 7. Looked up from germline, CDR1 is SGHTA and CDR2 is FQGNSA. The CDR3 loop spans 15 amino acids. DNA for the CDR3: TGTGCCAGCAGCGTACCGGGACAGGGACACTATGGCTACACCTTC. Residues: CASSVPGQGHYGYTF.

The chain joins TRBV18 to TRBJ2-2; 8 nucleotides align to TRBD1. This CDR3 has 15 residues. The V gene end was trimmed by 5 bases and the J gene end by 4 bases; junction bases not matched to a gene: 6. Germline CDR1 and CDR2: KGHSH and LQKENI. The CDR3 loop reads CASSGQGAGTGELFF. The CDR3 DNA is TGTGCCAGCTCAGGACAGGGAGCCGGCACCGGGGAGCTGTTTTTT.

The rearrangement joins TRBV2 to TRBJ2-7; 9 bases match TRBD2. V shed 8 bases, J shed 3 bases, and the junction held 5 bases outside the gene matches. CDR1 is SNHLY, CDR2 FYNNEI, per germline. This CDR3 comprises 13 residues. This CDR3 is CASCPSGDYEQYF. CDR3 DNA sequence: TGTGCCAGCTGCCCTAGCGGGGACTACGAGCAGTACTTC.

The gene calls are TRBV30 and TRBJ2-5; 7 bases fit TRBD2. V shed 6 bases, J shed 2 bases, and the junction held 6 bases outside the gene matches. This CDR3 region has 13 residues. Per germline, CDR1 GTSNPN and CDR2 SVGIG (reference sequence). Written as DNA, the CDR3 is TGTGCCTGCCTGGCGGGAGCACAAGAGACCCAGTACTTC. This codes for CACLAGAQETQYF.

The chain couples TRBV6-5 to TRBJ2-2; no firm D call. The V end was cut by 6 bases, the J end by 5 bases, with 10 bases between. CDR3 length equals 13 residues. Germline CDR1 MNHEY, CDR2 SVGAGI. CDR3 amino acids: CASSIQWTGELFF. The DNA for the CDR3 is TGTGCCAGCAGCATACAGTGGACCGGGGAGCTGTTTTTT.

In this sample, this clone turned up a few times. The chain combines TRBV18 with TRBJ2-7, with TRBD1 identical over 7 bases. J gave up 6 bases and V 0 bases, and 14 bases lay outside the gene matches. Germline CDR1 and CDR2: KGHSH and LQKENI. CDR3 length equals 17 residues. The CDR3 coding sequence is TGTGCCAGCTCACCACCCCCAGCCCCAGGGGGACCACGCGAGCAGTACTTC. Its translation is CASSPPPAPGGPREQYF.

This chain connects TRBV28 to TRBJ2-3, with D possibly being TRBD1 (6 bases). CDR3 length: 14 residues. Per the germline V gene, CDR1 is MDHEN and CDR2 is SYDVKM. Trimming took off 7 bases at V and 0 bases at J, with 11 bases between the two ends. The CDR3 DNA follows: TGTGCCAGCACCCGGACAGCTAGCACAGATACGCAGTATTTT. This gives the protein CASTRTASTDTQYF.

The V gene is TRBV28, the J gene TRBJ2-3; 12 bases are shared with TRBD2. The ends lost 2 bases at V and 6 bases at J; junction bases unmatched: 3. Germline V lookup: CDR1 MDHEN, CDR2 SYDVKM. The CDR3 length is 15 residues. This chain's CDR3 is CASSLGLAGRDTQYF. The CDR3 DNA is TGTGCCAGCAGTTTAGGACTAGCGGGGAGGGATACGCAGTATTTT.

This chain uses TRBV30 with TRBJ2-1; TRBD2 matches at 9 bases. The J segment lost 7 bases and the V segment lost 0 bases, leaving 10 bases of the junction unmatched. The CDR3 has 16 amino acids. Germline lookup yields CDR1 GTSNPN and CDR2 SVGIG (reference sequence). CDR3 amino acids: CAWSVRGGRAHNEQFF. Written as DNA, the CDR3 is TGTGCCTGGAGTGTACGGGGCGGGAGGGCCCATAATGAGCAGTTCTTC.

The CDR3: CASSLAGPSTDTQYF. CDR3 nucleotides: TGTGCCAGCAGTTTAGCGGGACCTAGCACAGATACGCAGTATTTT. The chain has TRBV28 and TRBJ2-3; tentative D call: TRBD2 (6 bases). V was trimmed by 2 bases and J by 0 bases, leaving 9 bases between them. Germline values: CDR1 MDHEN, CDR2 SYDVKM. CDR3 length equals 15 residues.

The chain has TRBV4-1 and TRBJ2-1; 9 nucleotides line up with TRBD1. Trimming removed 4 bases from V and 3 bases from J; junction bases left unmatched: 16. This CDR3 has 19 residues. In germline, CDR1 is MGHRA, CDR2 YSYEKL. CDR3: CASSRDPLDRDRVYNEQFF. The CDR3 nucleotides read TGCGCCAGCAGCCGAGACCCATTAGACCGGGACAGGGTCTACAATGAGCAGTTCTTC.

This rearrangement joins TRBV11-2 to TRBJ2-5, with 14 bases matching TRBD2. V lost 5 bases and J lost 5; bases outside the gene matches: 7. This CDR3 is 16 amino acids long. Germline-derived CDR1 and CDR2 are SGHAT and FQNNGV. The CDR3 DNA reads as TGTGCCAGCAGCAAAGGGACTAGCGGGAGTTTGGAGACCCAGTACTTC. It yields the protein CASSKGTSGSLETQYF.

This rearrangement joins TRBV5-5 to TRBJ1-5; 9 nucleotides agree with TRBD1. The trim removed 3 bases at V and 6 bases at J, leaving 7 bases unmatched. This CDR3 is 15 amino acids long. Germline V gives CDR1 SGHKS, CDR2 YYEKEE (reference sequence). CDR3 DNA: TGTGCCAGCAGCTCGGACAGGGGACGGGGTCAGCCCCAGCATTTT. Translated: CASSSDRGRGQPQHF.

The chain links TRBV6-5 to TRBJ1-3; 10 positions match TRBD1. Germline V gene data show CDR1 as MNHEY and CDR2 as SVGAGI. This CDR3 region has 15 residues. V dropped 5 bases and J dropped 1; count of bases not matched to a gene: 2. The CDR3 nucleotides are TGTGCCAGCAGTCGGACAGGGGGGTCTGGAAACACCATATATTTT. Protein: CASSRTGGSGNTIYF.

The V and J genes are TRBV21-1 and TRBJ2-7; the table assigns TRBD2, which was not confirmed against the DNA. TRBV21-1 is annotated as a pseudogene. CDR3 length equals 14 residues. In DNA, the CDR3 is TGTGCCAGTCTCCCGGCTAGGCGCTACGAGGGGCAGTACTTC. As protein: CASLPARRYEGQYF.

The chain recombines TRBV28 with TRBJ1-3; 8 bases fit TRBD1. Germline V gene data show CDR1 as MDHEN and CDR2 as SYDVKM. Unmatched junction bases numbered 1, after V lost 5 bases and J lost 4 bases. The CDR3 has 13 residues. In nucleotides, the CDR3 is TGTGCCAGCAGTCGGACAGGGGGAAACACCATATATTTT. Translation: CASSRTGGNTIYF.

The chain carries TRBV6-5 and TRBJ1-2; D not certain. With 0 bases removed from V and 6 bases from J, the gap between germline ends came to 11 bases. The germline V gene encodes CDR1 MNHEY and CDR2 SVGAGI. The CDR3 is made up of 14 amino acids. CDR3 loop: CASSYSRPWDGYTF. In DNA, the CDR3 is TGTGCCAGCAGTTACTCGAGGCCTTGGGATGGCTACACCTTC.

To note about this clone: It is likely a read error, because the conserved phenylalanine at the end of the CDR3 is missing. The genes are TRBV7-9 and TRBJ2-7, with 10 bases fitting TRBD2. Germline CDR1 reads SEHNR; CDR2 reads FQNEAQ (reference sequence). J lost 5 bases, V lost 5 bases, and 12 bases had no gene match. The CDR3 is 16 residues long. The CDR3 loop reads CASSRKTSGDRHEQYL. The CDR3 DNA reads TGTGCCAGCAGCAGGAAAACTAGCGGGGACCGCCACGAGCAGTACCTC.

This sequence joins TRBV30 and TRBJ1-5; unclear D gene. Germline V gene data show CDR1 as GTSNPN and CDR2 as SVGIG (reference sequence). V lost 1 base, J lost 3 bases, and 7 bases lay in between. The CDR3 loop spans 13 amino acids. The CDR3 nucleotides read TGTGCCTGGAGTGCCATGTCCAATCAGCCCCAGCATTTT. It yields the protein CAWSAMSNQPQHF.

This rearrangement joins TRBV18 to TRBJ1-1, with D possibly TRBD1 on 5 matching bases. The CDR3 sequence is 15 residues long. The V end was cut by 1 base, the J end by 2 bases, with 11 bases between. The germline V gene has CDR1 KGHSH and CDR2 LQKENI. The CDR3 loop reads CASSPRLQVNTEAFF. The CDR3 DNA reads TGTGCCAGCTCACCACGGTTACAGGTCAACACTGAAGCTTTCTTT.